This TCR beta chain was identified during a study of CD8 T cells in ankylosing spondylitis. Scientists made TCR beta libraries using quantitative 5'-RACE with molecular barcodes. TCRdb re-analysed the 5' RACE reads in MiXCR, keeping a single row per CDR3 protein. The data show more than 500,000 distinct CDR3 sequences, less than 6% seen once. CDR1 and CDR2 from the germline V gene are LNHNV and YYDKDF (reference sequence). The V and J ends lost 3 bases and 3 bases respectively, with 12 bases between them. The CDR3 loop spans 14 amino acids. Study-level results: Clones linked with disease were CD8+ and fairly uncommon in the peripheral blood. For ankylosing spondylitis blood, a TCR beta motif of under ten highly homologous variants appeared characteristic.

There are many counts of this clonotype. No antigen is known for it. The origin of this receptor is a male donor with ankylosing spondylitis. The chain couples TRBV15 to TRBJ2-7; no clear D. Material: blood, either unsorted or a sorted T cell fraction (not recorded which). The CDR3 DNA is TGTGCCACCAGCAGTCGCAGAGCAAGCTACGAGCAGTACTTC. Translating it yields CATSSRRASYEQYF. The full variable domain, in which reference TRBV15 and TRBJ2-7 provide the parts outside the CDR3, is DAMVIQNPRYQVTQFGKPVTLSCSQTLNHNVMYWYQQKSSQAPKLLFHYYDKDFNNEADTPDNFQSRRPNTSFCFLDIRSPGLGDTAMYLCATSSRRASYEQYFGPGTRLTVT.